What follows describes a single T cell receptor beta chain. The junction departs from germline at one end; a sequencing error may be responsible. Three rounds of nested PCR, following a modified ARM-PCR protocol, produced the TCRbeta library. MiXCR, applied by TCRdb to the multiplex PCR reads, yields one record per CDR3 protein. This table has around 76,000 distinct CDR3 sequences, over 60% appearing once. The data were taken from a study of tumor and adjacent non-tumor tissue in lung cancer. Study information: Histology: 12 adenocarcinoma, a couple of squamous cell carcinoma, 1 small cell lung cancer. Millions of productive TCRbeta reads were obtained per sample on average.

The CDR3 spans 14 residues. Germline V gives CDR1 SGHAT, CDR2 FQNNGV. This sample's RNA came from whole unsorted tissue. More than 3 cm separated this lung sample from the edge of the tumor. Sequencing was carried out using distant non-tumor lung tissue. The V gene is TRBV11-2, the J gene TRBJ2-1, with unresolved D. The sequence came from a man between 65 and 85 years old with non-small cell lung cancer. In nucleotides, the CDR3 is TGTACCAGCAGCGAGTCGTTAAGGCGAAATGAGCCGTTCTTC. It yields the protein CTSSESLRRNEPFF.